The 27 T cell receptor beta chains listed next were all sequenced from one sample in a study of post-analysis software for immune sequencing data. Study conclusions and caveats: Roughly five TRBV segments appeared more often in patients than in controls, and TRBV5-6, TRBV5-1 and TRBV20-1 were among these.

Tagging with unique molecular identifiers was a feature of the TCR beta cDNA libraries. TCRdb processed the PCR reads anew with MiXCR; each CDR3 protein has one entry. The table records about 820,000 distinct CDR3 sequences, roughly 50% of them present only once. Their specific antigens are unknown. Sequencing was performed on blood. The receptors stem from a girl aged 5-17 years with multiple sclerosis.

This rearrangement joins TRBV7-2 to TRBJ2-1; D is ambiguous. Germline CDR1 SGHTA, CDR2 FQGNSA. The V and J ends lost 2 bases and 2 bases respectively, with 16 bases between them. CDR3 size: 17 residues. CDR3 loop: CASSLLSVILPYNEQFF. The CDR3, as DNA: TGTGCCAGCAGCTTATTATCAGTTATCCTCCCCTACAATGAGCAGTTCTTC.

J is TRBJ2-7 and V is TRBV7-3, with 8 positions matching TRBD1. J lost 2 bases, V lost 5 bases, and 8 bases had no gene match. The CDR3 sequence is 15 residues long. CDR1 SGHTA and CDR2 FQGTGA come from the germline V gene. This CDR3 is CASSGDRGNTYEQYF. The CDR3 DNA reads as TGTGCCAGCAGCGGCGACAGGGGCAATACCTACGAGCAGTACTTC.

V is TRBV6-5 and J is TRBJ1-2; D might be TRBD1 (6 bases). This CDR3 region has 17 residues. Germline CDR1 MNHEY, CDR2 SVGAGI. Trimming removed 0 bases at V and 4 bases at J, with 18 bases between. DNA for the CDR3: TGTGCCAGCAGTTACTCAAGGGGGGTCGGGGTCTCCTATGGCTACACCTTC. Translation gives CASSYSRGVGVSYGYTF.

This clonotype has just a few counts. The chain employs TRBV6-5 and TRBJ2-5; 8 positions match TRBD1. V lost 7 bases, J lost 5 bases, and 3 bases stayed unmatched. There are 12 residues in the CDR3. Germline CDR1 MNHEY, CDR2 SVGAGI. CDR3 protein: CASKDRGETQYF. In DNA, the CDR3 is TGTGCCAGCAAAGACAGGGGCGAGACCCAGTACTTC.

J is TRBJ2-2 and V is TRBV29-1, with D perhaps assigned TRBD1 or TRBD2 (5 bases each). The CDR3 is 13 residues long. Germline CDR1 reads SQVTM; CDR2 reads ANQGSEA. V was cut by 4 bases and J by 6 bases, with 12 bases left in between. The CDR3 DNA follows: TGCAGCGTTGTTTCGGGACCTCCCGGGGAGCTGTTTTTT. Residues: CSVVSGPPGELFF.

The J gene is TRBJ2-1, the V gene TRBV29-1; tentatively, D is TRBD1 (6 bases). Germline CDR1 reads SQVTM; CDR2 reads ANQGSEA. Trimming took off 4 bases at V and 9 bases at J, with 19 bases between the two ends. The CDR3 sequence is 14 residues long. Here the CDR3 DNA reads TGCAGCGTTGCCTTAGGTACCATACAGGGTGAGCAGTTCTTC. This translates into CSVALGTIQGEQFF.

This chain links TRBV12-3 or TRBV12-4 with TRBJ1-5, with 8 bases lining up with TRBD1. Germline trimming cut 4 bases from V and 4 bases from J; bases unmatched to any gene: 9. CDR3 length: 16 amino acids. The CDR3 coding sequence is TGTGCCAGCAGTTCCCCGGGGCAGGGGGCTAATCAGCCCCAGCATTTT. Protein product: CASSSPGQGANQPQHF.

The chain links TRBV7-3 to TRBJ1-5; D may be TRBD1 (5 bases). Germline-derived CDR1 and CDR2 are SGHTA and FQGTGA. V was shortened by 5 bases and J by 3 bases, with 8 bases between the two germline ends. This CDR3 spans 13 amino acids. CDR3 region: CASSRTYNQPQHF. The CDR3 bases are TGTGCCAGCAGCCGGACATACAATCAGCCCCAGCATTTT.

The V and J genes are TRBV4-1 and TRBJ1-4, with a possible D match to TRBD1 (6 bases). Germline V gene data show CDR1 as MGHRA and CDR2 as YSYEKL. CDR3 length: 16 amino acids. V dropped 4 bases and J dropped 7 bases, with 19 bases sitting between them. The CDR3 DNA reads TGCGCCAGCAGCCTTAACACGGGGGGCGGAGGTGAAAAACTGTTTTTT. Its protein product is CASSLNTGGGGEKLFF.

The rearrangement uses TRBV20-1 and TRBJ2-1, with 8 bases that match TRBD2. Germline CDR1 is DFQATT and CDR2 is SNEGSKA (reference sequence). V shed 6 bases and J 2 bases; nucleotides not matched to a gene: 6. There are 14 residues in the CDR3. The CDR3 DNA is TGCAGTGCCCCAACGGGGGGGCCCTACAATGAGCAGTTCTTC. Its translation is CSAPTGGPYNEQFF.

A word on this clonotype: An end of the junction differs from the germline gene, which may be a read error. CDR3 protein: CGSGTRTGLNTEAFF. As DNA, the CDR3 is TGCGGCTCCGGCACCCGGACAGGCCTGAATACTGAAGCTTTCTTT. V usage is TRBV29-1 and J usage is TRBJ1-1; 7 nucleotides align to TRBD1. The CDR3 spans 15 residues. Germline V gene sequence: CDR1 SQVTM, CDR2 ANQGSEA.

V is TRBV6-5 and J is TRBJ2-1; D is unclear. From germline, CDR1 is MNHEY and CDR2 SVGAGI. The CDR3 loop spans 14 amino acids. V gave up 5 bases and J gave up 6 bases, with 14 bases separating them. The CDR3 bases are TGTGCCAGCAGTCCGCTCAGGACGGGCAATGAGCAGTTCTTC. Residues: CASSPLRTGNEQFF.

There are a few counts of this clonotype. V and J are TRBV20-1 and TRBJ1-2; possibly TRBD1 for D (5 bases). The V gene's germline CDR1 is DFQATT and CDR2 SNEGSKA (reference sequence). The CDR3 is made up of 14 amino acids. V shed 0 bases and J shed 4 bases, with 12 bases lying between them. In DNA, the CDR3 is TGCAGTGCTAGAGATCCAGGGTCTTTCTATGGCTACACCTTC. The encoded protein is CSARDPGSFYGYTF.

The chain employs TRBV7-3 and TRBJ2-3; D remains unclear. V lost 1 base and J lost 2, with 16 bases in between. The CDR3 is 17 residues long. CDR1 is SGHTA, CDR2 FQGTGA, per germline. The CDR3 region is CASSLNGWTADTDTQYF. CDR3 sequence (DNA): TGTGCCAGCAGCTTAAATGGTTGGACGGCAGACACAGATACGCAGTATTTT.

CDR3 protein: CAVGGLADEQFF. The CDR3 nucleotides are TGTGCCGTCGGGGGACTAGCTGATGAGCAGTTCTTC. This rearrangement joins TRBV10-3 to TRBJ2-1, with 9 bases matching TRBD2. Germline CDR1 reads ENHRY; CDR2 reads SYGVKD. The CDR3 spans 12 residues. Trimming removed 11 bases from V and 8 bases from J; junction bases left unmatched: 7.

In this sample, this clonotype turned up a few times. This chain uses TRBV5-1 with TRBJ2-7, with D unresolved. Germline V gene lookup returns CDR1 SGHRS and CDR2 YFSETQ. Trimming stripped 2 bases from V and 3 bases from J, with 24 bases between. This CDR3 region has 18 residues. The CDR3 DNA follows: TGCGCCAGCAGCTTCTCGGCCAAGAAGGAGTCCGGAGTCTACGAGCAGTACTTC. Translation: CASSFSAKKESGVYEQYF.

This clonotype was picked up one time. This chain links TRBV2 with TRBJ2-7; 9 bases align to TRBD1. With V trimmed by 5 bases and J by 6 bases, 2 bases remained unmatched. The V gene's germline CDR1 is SNHLY and CDR2 FYNNEI. CDR3 length: 12 amino acids. As DNA, the CDR3 is TGTGCCAGCAGTTGGGGACAGGGCGAGCAGTACTTC. This gives the protein CASSWGQGEQYF.

J is TRBJ2-7 and V is TRBV5-1; 13 positions match TRBD2. CDR1 and CDR2 from the germline V gene are SGHRS and YFSETQ. The CDR3 is made up of 17 amino acids. After removal of 4 bases from V and 0 bases from J, the junction contained 7 bases not matched to a gene. The CDR3 DNA sequence: TGCGCCAGCAGCGCCGGGACTAGCGGGGCCAGCTCCTACGAGCAGTACTTC. It yields the protein CASSAGTSGASSYEQYF. The full variable domain, rest sourced from reference TRBV5-1 and TRBJ2-7, is KAGVTQTPRYLIKTRGQQVTLSCSPISGHRSVSWYQQTPGQGLQFLFEYFSETQRNKGNFPGRFSGRQFSNSRSEMNVSTLELGDSALYLCASSAGTSGASSYEQYFGPGTRLTVT.

The J gene is TRBJ2-1, the V gene TRBV29-1; TRBD1 might be the D (5 bases). CDR3 size: 14 residues. V shed 0 bases and J shed 12 bases, with 18 bases lying between them. Germline CDR1 SQVTM, CDR2 ANQGSEA. This chain's CDR3 is CSVEDGRVLFGQFF. CDR3 DNA sequence: TGCAGCGTTGAAGATGGCAGGGTTTTATTTGGGCAGTTCTTC.

The chain joins TRBV5-1 to TRBJ2-3, with D possibly TRBD2 on 5 matching bases. CDR1 and CDR2 from the germline V gene are SGHRS and YFSETQ. The CDR3 consists of 16 residues. Trimming shortened V by 0 bases and J by 2 bases, and 13 bases separated the two germline ends. The CDR3 reads CASSLGAAAYTDTQYF. As DNA, the CDR3 is TGCGCCAGCAGCTTGGGGGCAGCGGCCTACACAGATACGCAGTATTTT.

The chain joins TRBV7-3 to TRBJ2-2; D tentatively reads TRBD1 or TRBD2 (5 bases each). Trimming stripped 4 bases from V and 5 bases from J, with 20 bases between. Germline lookup yields CDR1 SGHTA and CDR2 FQGTGA. This CDR3 spans 17 amino acids. CDR3: CASSSGPSGLGTGELFF. As DNA, the CDR3 is TGTGCCAGCAGCTCCGGACCCTCGGGGCTCGGGACCGGGGAGCTGTTTTTT.

The rearrangement links TRBV12-3 or TRBV12-4 to TRBJ2-1; no firm D call. The CDR3 runs to 14 residues. V was clipped by 6 bases and J by 4 bases, with 13 bases between them. In nucleotides, the CDR3 is TGTGCCAGCAGCCCTCTCCGGTCTTACAATGAGCAGTTCTTC. This encodes CASSPLRSYNEQFF.

The genes are TRBV6-6 and TRBJ2-5, with TRBD2 matching over 7 bases. With 5 bases clipped from V and 3 bases from J, the junction kept 12 bases outside the gene matches. The CDR3 has 16 amino acids. Germline CDR1 is MNHNY and CDR2 is SVGAGI (reference sequence). The CDR3 reads CASSTGPSGRKETQYF. The CDR3 coding sequence is TGTGCCAGCAGTACCGGGCCTAGCGGCCGAAAAGAGACCCAGTACTTC.

Only a few counts were recorded for this clonotype. The chain is built from TRBV27 and TRBJ2-3; D is possibly TRBD2 (6 bases). Germline V gene data show CDR1 as MNHEY and CDR2 as SMNVEV (reference sequence). V was pared by 3 bases and J by 0 bases, with 13 bases between. There are 16 residues in the CDR3. The CDR3 DNA sequence: TGTGCCAGCAGTTTGTTGGGGCTAGCGAGCACAGATACGCAGTATTTT. It yields the protein CASSLLGLASTDTQYF.

The chain is built from TRBV5-1 and TRBJ2-5; possibly TRBD2 for D (6 bases). V was clipped by 2 bases and J by 7 bases, with 15 bases between them. Germline V CDR1 and CDR2: SGHRS, YFSETQ. The CDR3 consists of 14 residues. The CDR3 coding sequence is TGCGCCAGCAGCTTTTCGGGGGACGAGGCGACCCAGTACTTC. It encodes CASSFSGDEATQYF.

This clonotype was counted only a few times. The chain's CDR3 is CASSFLDRRGYTF. In DNA, the CDR3 is TGTGCCAGCAGTTTCCTAGACAGGAGAGGCTACACCTTC. The genes are TRBV12-3 or TRBV12-4 and TRBJ1-2, with TRBD1 as a possible D gene (6 bases). The V gene lost 3 bases and the J gene lost 8 bases, with 13 bases spanning the gap. CDR3 length equals 13 residues.

The rearrangement links TRBV6-1 to TRBJ1-4, with D uncertain. The V end lost 6 bases, the J end lost 0 bases, and 17 bases lay between the germline ends. This CDR3 region has 17 residues. Germline V gene data show CDR1 as MNHNS and CDR2 as SASEGT. The CDR3 loop reads CASRPNRSPATNEKLFF. CDR3 nucleotide sequence: TGTGCCAGCAGACCCAATAGGAGCCCTGCAACTAATGAAAAACTGTTTTTT.